This T cell receptor (beta chain) was identified during a study of blood T cell repertoires in COVID-19. The overall study: Specimens from acute and convalescent COVID-19 originated in the United States, Italy and Spain.

The length of the CDR3 is 14 residues. Deletions cut 5 bases from V and 4 bases from J, with 12 bases between. The V gene's germline CDR1 is LNHDA and CDR2 SQIVND (reference sequence). This clone was recorded once. The method was immunoSEQ multiplex PCR; TCRdb's version includes in-frame clones alone and lacks a portion of them. Among approximately 350,000 clones, roughly 90% were seen once, and the ten largest hold about 6.7%. The chain carries TRBV19 and TRBJ1-3; tentative D call: TRBD1 (5 bases). Sample: peripheral blood. The receptor comes from a woman in her seventies with COVID-19, enrolled during active disease. The CDR3 coding sequence is TGTGCCAGTAGTTATGAAGGGGCCGGAAACACCATATATTTT. Protein product: CASSYEGAGNTIYF.